Following are 13 T cell receptor beta chains from one sample sequenced in a study of cytomegalovirus exposure and HLA in healthy donors. Researchers ran the PCR with 60 Vbeta and 13 Jbeta primers. The repertoire was sequenced with immunoSEQ multiplex PCR; TCRdb's copy has only in-frame clones and lacks some. The sample yields some 140,000 clones, about four fifths seen once. The sequenced sample consisted of PBMCs. These receptor sequences come from a man aged 25-45 years in good health.

The rearrangement uses TRBV10-2 and TRBJ2-7; 7 bases line up with TRBD1. The CDR3 has 11 residues. After removal of 8 bases from V and 4 bases from J, the junction contained 2 bases not matched to a gene. Looked up from germline, CDR1 is WSHSY and CDR2 is SAAADI. The CDR3 here is CASGTEYEQYF. The CDR3 region has the DNA TGCGCCAGCGGGACAGAATACGAGCAGTACTTC.

The rearrangement joins TRBV5-1 to TRBJ2-7; D unclear. Germline CDR1 and CDR2: SGHRS and YFSETQ. Between the trimmed V and J ends, which lost 8 bases and 3 bases, there was a span of 12 bases. This CDR3 is built from 12 residues. The DNA of the CDR3 is TGCGCCAGTGCGATGGAGAGCTACGAGCAGTACTTC. This sequence encodes CASAMESYEQYF.

V is TRBV6-1 and J is TRBJ2-7; 8 bases are a match to TRBD1. The germline V gene encodes CDR1 MNHNS and CDR2 SASEGT. The CDR3 extends over 14 amino acids. V shed 7 bases, J shed 9 bases, and the junction held 14 bases outside the gene matches. The CDR3 sequence is CASIWTGRGPTQYF. The CDR3 DNA reads as TGTGCCAGCATTTGGACAGGGAGAGGTCCAACGCAGTACTTC.

The V and J genes are TRBV7-6 and TRBJ2-7, with a weak D call TRBD2 (6 bases). The CDR3 has 14 amino acids. Trimming pared 5 bases from V and 2 bases from J, leaving 13 bases between. The germline CDR1 and CDR2 sequences are SGHVS and FNYEAQ. The CDR3 is CASSPSGETYEQYF. For the CDR3, the DNA is TGTGCCAGCAGCCCCTCGGGGGAGACCTACGAGCAGTACTTC.

V usage is TRBV18 and J usage is TRBJ1-2; D is perhaps TRBD1 (6 bases). CDR3 length equals 14 residues. V was shortened by 1 base and J by 4 bases, with 10 bases between the two germline ends. Germline assignment: CDR1 KGHSH and CDR2 LQKENI. Written as DNA, the CDR3 is TGTGCCAGCTCACCACGGGACAAAGTCTATGGCTACACCTTC. The encoded protein is CASSPRDKVYGYTF.

This clone is a singleton in its sample. The rearrangement joins TRBV4-1 to TRBJ1-1; tentatively, D is TRBD1 (5 bases). Germline CDR1 reads MGHRA; CDR2 reads YSYEKL. This CDR3 is built from 17 residues. Deletions cut 1 base from V and 1 base from J, with 16 bases between. The CDR3: CASSQGRAGGKNTEAFF. The CDR3 DNA is TGCGCCAGCAGCCAAGGTAGGGCCGGGGGGAAGAACACTGAAGCTTTCTTT.

In its sample, this clone was seen a few times. J is TRBJ2-1 and V is TRBV25-1; 7 bases are a match to TRBD2. Germline V CDR1 and CDR2: MGHDK, SYGVNS. The trim removed 3 bases at V and 8 bases at J, leaving 10 bases unmatched. The CDR3 is made up of 15 amino acids. CDR3 sequence (DNA): TGTGCCAGCAGTGAGGGGGGGAGGGCCTCTCATGAGCAGTTCTTC. Translated: CASSEGGRASHEQFF.

This chain uses TRBV19 with TRBJ1-1; D is unresolved. CDR3 length equals 13 residues. Germline CDR1 reads LNHDA; CDR2 reads SQIVND (reference sequence). Trimming shortened V by 1 base and J by 10 bases, and 13 bases separated the two germline ends. Here the CDR3 reads CASSIGLTQSAFF. CDR3 DNA: TGTGCCAGTAGTATAGGGCTAACACAGTCAGCTTTCTTT.

This chain uses TRBV28 with TRBJ1-2; no clear D. CDR3 length equals 15 residues. Per the germline V gene, CDR1 is MDHEN and CDR2 is SYDVKM. V lost 6 bases and J 2 bases, leaving 16 bases between the germline ends. The CDR3 nucleotides read TGTGCCAGCAGGCCGGGGAGGGTCTCCAACTATGGCTACACCTTC. This encodes CASRPGRVSNYGYTF.

The chain employs TRBV9 and TRBJ2-1, with 7 bases identical to TRBD2. This CDR3 is 15 amino acids long. V lost 4 bases, J lost 7 bases, and 11 bases stayed unmatched. Germline assignment: CDR1 SGDLS and CDR2 YYNGEE. The CDR3 nucleotides are TGTGCCAGCAGCACCTCCTCTGGAGCGGGGAATGAGCAGTTCTTC. It is translated as CASSTSSGAGNEQFF.

The gene calls are TRBV9 and TRBJ2-7, with D possibly matching TRBD2 (6 bases). V dropped 0 bases and J dropped 2 bases, with 9 bases sitting between them. The CDR3 sequence is 14 residues long. Germline V gene lookup returns CDR1 SGDLS and CDR2 YYNGEE. The CDR3 bases are TGTGCCAGCAGCGTAGGGTGGGGGGCCTACGAGCAGTACTTC. It codes for CASSVGWGAYEQYF.

The V call is TRBV28, the J call TRBJ1-5; D might be TRBD1 (6 bases). CDR3 size: 12 residues. The germline V and J ends were trimmed by 5 bases and 6 bases, with 8 bases remaining between them. The germline V gene encodes CDR1 MDHEN and CDR2 SYDVKM. The CDR3 protein is CASSLRGQPQHF. The CDR3 nucleotides are TGTGCCAGCAGTCTCAGGGGTCAGCCCCAGCATTTT.

A single count supports this clone. The CDR3 DNA sequence: TGCGCCAGCAGCCCGGACAGGGCCACCTACGAGCAGTACTTC. Translated: CASSPDRATYEQYF. The chain links TRBV5-1 to TRBJ2-7; TRBD1 matches at 8 bases. Germline-derived CDR1 and CDR2 are SGHRS and YFSETQ. CDR3 length: 14 amino acids. The ends lost 4 bases at V and 2 bases at J; junction bases unmatched: 5. The full variable domain, rest sourced from reference TRBV5-1 and TRBJ2-7, is KAGVTQTPRYLIKTRGQQVTLSCSPISGHRSVSWYQQTPGQGLQFLFEYFSETQRNKGNFPGRFSGRQFSNSRSEMNVSTLELGDSALYLCASSPDRATYEQYFGPGTRLTVT.